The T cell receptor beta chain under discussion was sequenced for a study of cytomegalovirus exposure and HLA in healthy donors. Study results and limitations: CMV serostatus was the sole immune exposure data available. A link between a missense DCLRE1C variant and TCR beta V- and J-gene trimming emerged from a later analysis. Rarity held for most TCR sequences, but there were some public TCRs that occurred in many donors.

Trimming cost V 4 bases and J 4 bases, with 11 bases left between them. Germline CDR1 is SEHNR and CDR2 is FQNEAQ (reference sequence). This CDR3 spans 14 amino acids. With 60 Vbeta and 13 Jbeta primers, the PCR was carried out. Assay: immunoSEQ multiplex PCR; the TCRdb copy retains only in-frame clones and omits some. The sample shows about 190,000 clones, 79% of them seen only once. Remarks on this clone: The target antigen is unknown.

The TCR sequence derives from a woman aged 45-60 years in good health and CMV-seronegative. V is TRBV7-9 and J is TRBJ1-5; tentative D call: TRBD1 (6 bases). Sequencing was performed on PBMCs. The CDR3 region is CASSWQGMNQPQHF. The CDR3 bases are TGTGCCAGCAGCTGGCAGGGGATGAATCAGCCCCAGCATTTT.